This is a list of T cell receptor beta chains from one sample in a study of control samples from healthy donors and cancer patients. Libraries were prepared by immunoSEQ multiplex PCR; TCRdb keeps only in-frame clonotypes and omits some of them. The table lists around 230,000 clones, roughly 94% of them singletons, with approximately 1.6% in the top ten. The sequenced sample consisted of blood. These receptor sequences come from a man aged 45-65 years in good health. CDR3s include the opening cysteine and the closing phenylalanine or tryptophan. The order of the fields is J gene, CDR3 length, V gene, D gene, clone size, CDR3 protein, CDR3 DNA. A D gene is named only where the DNA matches it firmly. Clone size is stated in some rows and not others, as once, few, many or a class when expanded.

J: TRBJ1-1; length: 15; V: TRBV30; D: NA; size: few; CDR3: CAWRGDRLSNTEAFF; DNA: TGTGCCTGGAGGGGTGACAGACTATCGAACACTGAAGCTTTCTTT
J: TRBJ2-7; length: 13; V: TRBV30; D: NA; size: NA; CDR3: CAWRGLSSYEQYF; DNA: TGTGCCTGGAGAGGACTGAGCTCCTACGAGCAGTACTTC
J: TRBJ2-7; length: 13; V: TRBV18; D: NA; size: NA; CDR3: CASSGTYSYEQYF; DNA: TGTGCCAGCTCGGGGACTTACTCCTACGAGCAGTACTTC
J: TRBJ2-1; length: 15; V: TRBV10-3; D: TRBD2; size: NA; CDR3: CAISGLAGGLLEQFF; DNA: TGTGCCATCAGTGGACTAGCGGGGGGGCTCCTTGAGCAGTTCTTC
J: TRBJ2-7; length: 15; V: TRBV6-5; D: NA; size: once; CDR3: CASSYFAGSSYEQYF; DNA: TGTGCCAGCAGTTACTTCGCAGGGAGCTCCTACGAGCAGTACTTC
J: TRBJ2-2; length: 13; V: TRBV6-2/TRBV6-3; D: NA; size: few; CDR3: CASSGYSLGELFF; DNA: TGTGCCAGCAGTGGCTACTCTCTCGGGGAGCTGTTTTTT
J: TRBJ1-1; length: 14; V: TRBV6-6; D: TRBD1; size: NA; CDR3: CASSPQQGTTEAFF; DNA: TGTGCCAGCAGTCCTCAACAGGGGACCACTGAAGCTTTCTTT
J: TRBJ1-2; length: 14; V: TRBV6-5; D: NA; size: NA; CDR3: CASSSYRVVYGYTF; DNA: TGTGCCAGCAGTTCCTACCGGGTCGTCTATGGCTACACCTTC
J: TRBJ1-1; length: 13; V: TRBV28; D: NA; size: NA; CDR3: CASSLSTGTEAFF; DNA: TGTGCCAGCAGTTTATCCACAGGCACTGAAGCTTTCTTT
J: TRBJ2-5; length: 15; V: TRBV3-1/TRBV3-2; D: NA; size: once; CDR3: CASSQWTLGQETQYF; DNA: TGTGCCAGCAGCCAATGGACACTAGGCCAGGAGACCCAGTACTTC
J: TRBJ1-2; length: 15; V: TRBV2; D: NA; size: NA; CDR3: CASMVNWGQNYGYTF; DNA: TGTGCCAGCATGGTGAATTGGGGCCAGAACTATGGCTACACCTTC
J: TRBJ1-6; length: 14; V: TRBV30; D: NA; size: NA; CDR3: CAWKAGLLNSPLHF; DNA: TGTGCCTGGAAGGCCGGGCTTTTGAATTCACCCCTCCACTTT
J: TRBJ2-3; length: 18; V: TRBV27; D: TRBD2; size: NA; CDR3: CASSSPWTSGGLTDTQYF; DNA: TGTGCCAGCAGTTCCCCCTGGACTAGCGGGGGATTGACAGATACGCAGTATTTT
J: TRBJ2-7; length: 14; V: TRBV5-4; D: TRBD1; size: few; CDR3: CASSWGTGVYEQYF; DNA: TGTGCCAGCAGCTGGGGGACAGGGGTCTACGAGCAGTACTTC
J: TRBJ1-4; length: 14; V: TRBV5-1; D: NA; size: NA; CDR3: CASSQTGDNEKLFF; DNA: TGCGCCAGCAGCCAGACAGGTGATAATGAAAAACTGTTTTTT
J: TRBJ1-1; length: 15; V: TRBV9; D: TRBD1; size: NA; CDR3: CASSVLTDRDTEAFF; DNA: TGTGCCAGCAGCGTGCTTACAGACAGGGACACTGAAGCTTTCTTT
J: TRBJ2-6; length: 16; V: TRBV7-6; D: NA; size: NA; CDR3: CASSGTGRSGANVLTF; DNA: TGTGCCAGCAGCGGTACAGGGCGCTCTGGGGCCAACGTCCTGACTTTC
J: TRBJ1-5; length: 13; V: TRBV7-2; D: NA; size: NA; CDR3: CASSPQGDQPQHF; DNA: TGTGCCAGCAGCCCACAGGGTGATCAGCCCCAGCATTTT
J: TRBJ2-1; length: 15; V: TRBV19; D: NA; size: NA; CDR3: CASTGSRTPNNEQFF; DNA: TGTGCCAGTACCGGATCGAGGACCCCCAACAATGAGCAGTTCTTC
J: TRBJ2-2; length: 15; V: TRBV3-1/TRBV3-2; D: NA; size: NA; CDR3: CASGLTGRNTGELFF; DNA: TGTGCCAGCGGACTTACGGGACGAAACACCGGGGAGCTGTTTTTT
J: TRBJ2-2; length: 18; V: TRBV4-3; D: NA; size: NA; CDR3: CASSRTFSADSNTGELFF; DNA: TGCGCCAGCAGCCGAACCTTTTCTGCAGACTCGAACACCGGGGAGCTGTTTTTT
J: TRBJ2-2; length: 14; V: TRBV18; D: NA; size: NA; CDR3: CASSPSRLIGELFF; DNA: TGTGCCAGCTCACCGTCACGGTTGATCGGGGAGCTGTTTTTT
J: TRBJ2-5; length: 16; V: TRBV7-2; D: TRBD2; size: NA; CDR3: CASSLVIAGGQETQYF; DNA: TGTGCCAGCAGCTTAGTTATAGCGGGGGGCCAAGAGACCCAGTACTTC
J: TRBJ1-1; length: 14; V: TRBV9; D: NA; size: NA; CDR3: CASSVTPGGTEAFF; DNA: TGTGCCAGCAGCGTAACCCCAGGAGGGACTGAAGCTTTCTTT
J: TRBJ1-2; length: 15; V: TRBV4-2; D: NA; size: NA; CDR3: CASSRPSGEGYGYTF; DNA: TGTGCCAGCAGCCGCCCCTCGGGGGAGGGCTATGGCTACACCTTC
J: TRBJ2-3; length: 15; V: TRBV18; D: TRBD1; size: NA; CDR3: CASSPPEDRVTRQYF; DNA: TGTGCCAGCTCACCACCTGAAGACAGGGTGACGCGGCAGTATTTT
J: TRBJ2-3; length: 13; V: TRBV29-1; D: NA; size: NA; CDR3: CSVTTGGTDTQYF; DNA: TGCAGCGTTACGACAGGAGGCACAGATACGCAGTATTTT
J: TRBJ1-5; length: 14; V: TRBV7-9; D: NA; size: NA; CDR3: CASSLVGLGQPQHF; DNA: TGTGCCAGCAGCTTAGTAGGGTTGGGTCAGCCCCAGCATTTT
J: TRBJ1-2; length: 14; V: TRBV16; D: NA; size: once; CDR3: CASSRDLLNYGYTF; DNA: TGTGCCAGCAGCCGGGACCTACTTAACTATGGCTACACCTTC
J: TRBJ2-3; length: 15; V: TRBV9; D: NA; size: NA; CDR3: CASSVAHTSTDTQYF; DNA: TGTGCCAGCAGCGTAGCTCACACTAGCACAGATACGCAGTATTTT
J: TRBJ2-2; length: 16; V: TRBV9; D: NA; size: once; CDR3: CASSVSQLGNTGELFF; DNA: TGTGCCAGCAGCGTCTCCCAACTGGGTAACACCGGGGAGCTGTTTTTT
J: TRBJ1-6; length: 14; V: TRBV7-9; D: NA; size: NA; CDR3: CASSPGPGHSPLHF; DNA: TGTGCCAGCAGCCCCGGCCCGGGGCATTCACCCCTCCACTTT
J: TRBJ2-7; length: 13; V: TRBV5-5; D: NA; size: NA; CDR3: CASSREASYEQYF; DNA: TGTGCCAGCAGTCGTGAGGCCTCCTACGAGCAGTACTTC
J: TRBJ1-3; length: 14; V: TRBV6-6; D: NA; size: NA; CDR3: CASTGGGLGNTIYF; DNA: TGTGCCAGCACCGGAGGGGGGCTAGGAAACACCATATATTTT
J: TRBJ1-5; length: 15; V: TRBV19; D: NA; size: NA; CDR3: CASSIGLLTPLSQHF; DNA: TGTGCCAGTAGTATAGGTCTCCTGACCCCTTTGAGCCAGCATTTT
J: TRBJ1-1; length: 14; V: TRBV7-9; D: TRBD1; size: NA; CDR3: CASSSGQGETEAFF; DNA: TGTGCCAGCAGCTCCGGACAGGGGGAGACTGAAGCTTTCTTT
J: TRBJ2-2; length: 15; V: TRBV9; D: NA; size: NA; CDR3: CASSVASSLVGELFF; DNA: TGTGCCAGCAGCGTAGCTTCCAGTCTTGTCGGGGAGCTGTTTTTT
J: TRBJ2-5; length: 13; V: TRBV3-1/TRBV3-2; D: NA; size: NA; CDR3: CASRLRQKETQYF; DNA: TGTGCCAGCAGACTGAGACAAAAAGAGACCCAGTACTTC
J: TRBJ1-5; length: 14; V: TRBV28; D: NA; size: NA; CDR3: CASSRSANQQPQHF; DNA: TGTGCCAGCAGCCGAAGTGCCAATCAACAGCCCCAGCATTTT
J: TRBJ2-1; length: 15; V: TRBV18; D: TRBD2; size: NA; CDR3: CASSPQGLAGNEQFF; DNA: TGTGCCAGCTCACCACAAGGGCTAGCGGGGAATGAGCAGTTCTTC
J: TRBJ1-1; length: 16; V: TRBV10-3; D: NA; size: NA; CDR3: CAISVGLGRSNTEAFF; DNA: TGTGCCATCAGTGTCGGGTTGGGGCGGTCGAACACTGAAGCTTTCTTT
J: TRBJ1-6; length: 15; V: TRBV9; D: NA; size: once; CDR3: CASSVDGQNNSPLHF; DNA: TGTGCCAGCAGCGTAGACGGACAGAATAATTCACCCCTCCACTTT
J: TRBJ1-2; length: 12; V: TRBV18; D: NA; size: NA; CDR3: CASSPPDYGYTF; DNA: TGTGCCAGCTCACCACCTGACTATGGCTACACCTTC
J: TRBJ2-3; length: 15; V: TRBV28; D: NA; size: NA; CDR3: CASTDRSASTDTQYF; DNA: TGTGCCAGCACCGACCGGAGTGCTAGCACAGATACGCAGTATTTT
J: TRBJ2-3; length: 16; V: TRBV6-4; D: TRBD1; size: NA; CDR3: CASSDRGTGTGDTQYF; DNA: TGTGCCAGCAGTGACCGCGGGACAGGGACGGGGGATACGCAGTATTTT
J: TRBJ2-2; length: 15; V: TRBV7-2; D: TRBD2; size: NA; CDR3: CASSFQAGGGRELFF; DNA: TGTGCCAGCAGCTTCCAAGCGGGGGGAGGGCGGGAGCTGTTTTTT
J: TRBJ1-5; length: 12; V: TRBV28; D: NA; size: NA; CDR3: CASSWGGQPQHF; DNA: TGTGCCAGCAGTTGGGGGGGGCAGCCCCAGCATTTT
J: TRBJ2-7; length: 13; V: TRBV27; D: NA; size: NA; CDR3: CASSPPGNYEQYF; DNA: TGTGCCAGCAGTCCCCCGGGTAACTACGAGCAGTACTTC
J: TRBJ2-7; length: 17; V: TRBV7-2; D: NA; size: once; CDR3: CASSPTSTTLTSYEQYF; DNA: TGTGCCAGCAGCCCAACCTCAACAACACTCACCTCCTACGAGCAGTACTTC
J: TRBJ1-2; length: 13; V: TRBV6-5; D: NA; size: NA; CDR3: CASTPSANYGYTF; DNA: TGTGCCAGCACCCCCTCTGCTAACTATGGCTACACCTTC
J: TRBJ1-4; length: 15; V: TRBV18; D: NA; size: once; CDR3: CASSPSSQLNEKLFF; DNA: TGTGCCAGCTCACCAAGTTCCCAGCTAAATGAAAAACTGTTTTTT
J: TRBJ1-1; length: 12; V: TRBV21-1; D: NA; size: NA; CDR3: CASSKKGTEAFF; DNA: TGTGCCAGCAGCAAAAAAGGGACCGAAGCTTTCTTT
J: TRBJ1-1; length: 14; V: TRBV7-8; D: NA; size: NA; CDR3: CASSLSNRNTEAFF; DNA: TGTGCCAGCAGCTTATCTAACAGGAACACTGAAGCTTTCTTT
J: TRBJ2-5; length: 14; V: TRBV7-2; D: NA; size: few; CDR3: CASSPGPSQETQYF; DNA: TGTGCCAGCAGCCCCGGACCGAGCCAAGAGACCCAGTACTTC
J: TRBJ2-2; length: 13; V: TRBV11-2; D: NA; size: NA; CDR3: CASSIGTPGELFF; DNA: TGTGCCAGCAGCATAGGGACTCCCGGGGAGCTGTTTTTT